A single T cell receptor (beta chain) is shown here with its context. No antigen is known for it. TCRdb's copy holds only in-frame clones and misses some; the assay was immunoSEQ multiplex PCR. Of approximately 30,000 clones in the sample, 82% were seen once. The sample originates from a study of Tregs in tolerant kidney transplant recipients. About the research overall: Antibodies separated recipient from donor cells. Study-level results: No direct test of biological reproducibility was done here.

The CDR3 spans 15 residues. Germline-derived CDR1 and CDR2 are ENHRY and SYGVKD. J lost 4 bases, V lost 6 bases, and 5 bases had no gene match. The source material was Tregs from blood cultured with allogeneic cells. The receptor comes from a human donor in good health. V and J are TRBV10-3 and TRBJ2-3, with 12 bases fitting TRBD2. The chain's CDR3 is CAIRSTSGRSDTQYF. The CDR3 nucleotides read TGTGCCATCAGATCGACTAGCGGGAGATCAGATACGCAGTATTTT.